This TCR beta chain stems from a study of Graves' ophthalmopathy and Graves' hyperthyroidism. For the study at large: Prior to any treatment, peripheral blood was collected at the time of initial diagnosis. The study, taken as a whole, reports: Blood shared most expanded thyroid clonotypes above 0.001 frequency.

This clonotype was found many times. Its antigen is not known. Clinicians diagnosed using symptoms, serum thyroxine, TRAb, thyroid ultrasound and orbital computed tomography. Fresh peripheral blood (over 9.5 ml) yielded the PBMCs. CDR1 LNHDA and CDR2 SQIVND come from the germline V gene (reference sequence). The CDR3 sequence is 13 residues long. The V end was cut by 6 bases, the J end by 1 base, with 9 bases between. Amplifying from RNA transcripts, the study obtained TCR beta CDR3 regions. RT-PCR was first run with HTBI primers, then multiplex PCR in a second round. TCRdb ran MiXCR on the multiplex PCR reads and lists one entry per CDR3 protein. The data show over 650,000 distinct CDR3 sequences, with under 50% seen just once and about 3.3% held by the top ten.

The chain couples TRBV19 to TRBJ1-1; D may be TRBD1 (5 bases). Input material: peripheral blood. The receptor comes from an adult man with Graves' ophthalmopathy. The CDR3 region has the DNA TGTGCCAGTAGCTGGACACAGAACACTGAAGCTTTCTTT. Protein: CASSWTQNTEAFF. The full variable domain, rest sourced from reference TRBV19 and TRBJ1-1, is DGGITQSPKYLFRKEGQNVTLSCEQNLNHDAMYWYRQDPGQGLRLIYYSQIVNDFQKGDIAEGYSVSREKKESFPLTVTSAQKNPTAFYLCASSWTQNTEAFFGQGTRLTVV.